Listed here are 21 T cell receptor beta chains from one sample, sequenced in a study of T cells in Graves' hyperthyroidism and ophthalmopathy. From RNA transcripts, TCR beta CDR3 regions were amplified. HTBI primers were the set used in a first-round RT-PCR of the TCR CDR3. TCRdb used MiXCR to reprocess the multiplex PCR reads, holding one entry per CDR3 protein. The sample records around 540,000 distinct CDR3 sequences, around 42% being singletons. The sample consisted of peripheral blood or thyroid tissue (not recorded which). These receptor sequences come from a woman aged 18-29 years with Graves' hyperthyroidism.

This clonotype has just one count. This rearrangement joins TRBV20-1 to TRBJ2-7; D gene uncertain. V was cut by 0 bases and J by 1 base, with 13 bases left in between. The CDR3 sequence is 15 residues long. From germline, CDR1 is DFQATT and CDR2 SNEGSKA (reference sequence). The CDR3 DNA follows: TGCAGTGCTAGAGATCCGGGCAGCACTTCCTACGAGCAGTACTTC. Translated: CSARDPGSTSYEQYF.

The chain couples TRBV20-1 to TRBJ1-6; 8 bases line up with TRBD1. Germline trimming cut 0 bases from V and 8 bases from J; bases unmatched to any gene: 6. CDR1 and CDR2 (germline): DFQATT, SNEGSKA (reference sequence). CDR3 length equals 15 residues. CDR3 bases: TGCAGTGCTAGAGAGGACAGGGACAATTATTCACCCCTCCACTTT. Residues: CSAREDRDNYSPLHF.

The chain has TRBV7-9 and TRBJ1-2, with a possible D match to TRBD1 (5 bases). The CDR3 spans 13 residues. The ends were cut back, 6 bases at V and 5 bases at J, with 13 bases in the middle. Germline V gives CDR1 SEHNR, CDR2 FQNEAQ (reference sequence). The CDR3 sequence is CASRRGRGYGYTF. Written as DNA, the CDR3 is TGTGCCAGCAGAAGGGGACGGGGTTATGGCTACACCTTC.

This clonotype appeared many times. V usage is TRBV6-5 and J usage is TRBJ2-7; 7 nucleotides match TRBD2. Germline CDR1 and CDR2: MNHEY and SVGAGI. V lost 4 bases, J lost 7 bases, and 13 bases stayed unmatched. CDR3 length: 15 residues. The CDR3 coding sequence is TGTGCCAGCAGTTTGCCTAGCGGCATCTCGGGGGAGCAGTACTTC. It yields the protein CASSLPSGISGEQYF.

The chain carries TRBV5-1 and TRBJ2-5; the D gene is possibly TRBD1 (6 bases). CDR3 length: 14 residues. V lost 4 bases to trimming and J lost 4 bases, with 14 bases between them. In germline, CDR1 is SGHRS, CDR2 YFSETQ. CDR3 coding DNA: TGCGCCAGCAGCCTCGGACAGTCCGGAGAGACCCAGTACTTC. This encodes CASSLGQSGETQYF.

The chain joins TRBV20-1 to TRBJ2-3; D ambiguous. V was clipped by 6 bases and J by 5 bases, with 18 bases between them. Per the germline V gene, CDR1 is DFQATT and CDR2 is SNEGSKA (reference sequence). The CDR3 length is 14 residues. The CDR3 DNA reads TGCAGTGCCGCCCCGGGCAGACTTGGAGATACGCAGTATTTT. This encodes CSAAPGRLGDTQYF.

The V call is TRBV4-2, the J call TRBJ1-1; D unresolved. Germline loops: CDR1 LGHNA, CDR2 YNFKEQ. The V end lost 4 bases, the J end lost 8 bases, and 20 bases lay between the germline ends. The CDR3 contains 15 residues. CDR3 protein: CASSLVLKGAGEAFF. In nucleotides, the CDR3 is TGTGCCAGCAGCCTTGTTCTCAAGGGCGCCGGGGAAGCTTTCTTT.

In this sample, this clonotype turned up a few times. CDR3 in DNA: TGTGCCAGCAGCCATACTCTCTCCTACGAGCAGTACTTC. Encoded protein: CASSHTLSYEQYF. The V and J genes are TRBV7-3 and TRBJ2-7; no clear D. There are 13 residues in the CDR3. Germline V gives CDR1 SGHTA, CDR2 FQGTGA. V was pared by 5 bases and J by 0 bases, with 8 bases between. Supplemented by reference TRBV7-3 and TRBJ2-7, the full variable domain reads GAGVSQTPSNKVTEKGKYVELRCDPISGHTALYWYRQSLGQGPEFLIYFQGTGAADDSGLPNDRFFAVRPEGSVSTLKIQRTERGDSAVYLCASSHTLSYEQYFGPGTRLTVT.

This clonotype was seen a handful of times. The chain combines TRBV10-3 with TRBJ2-7; 10 nucleotides match TRBD2. This CDR3 has 15 amino acids. CDR1 ENHRY and CDR2 SYGVKD come from the germline V gene. The V segment lost 7 bases and the J segment 5 bases; nucleotides outside the gene matches: 11. The CDR3 loop is CAINPRTSGPDEQYF. CDR3 sequence (DNA): TGTGCCATCAATCCTAGGACTAGCGGTCCGGACGAGCAGTACTTC.

The V gene is TRBV7-2, the J gene TRBJ1-2, with TRBD1 identical over 8 bases. This CDR3 region has 14 residues. V dropped 1 base and J dropped 7; count of bases not matched to a gene: 5. Germline CDR1 reads SGHTA; CDR2 reads FQGNSA. The DNA of the CDR3 is TGTGCCAGCAGCTTAGGCAGGGGGCTCGGTGGCTACACCTTC. Encoded protein: CASSLGRGLGGYTF.

In this sample, this clonotype turned up a few times. This chain links TRBV12-3 or TRBV12-4 with TRBJ2-7; tentative D call: TRBD1 (6 bases). Trimming pared 4 bases from V and 5 bases from J, leaving 9 bases between. The CDR3 spans 12 residues. The CDR3: CASSYRANEQYF. CDR3 DNA sequence: TGTGCCAGCAGTTACAGGGCCAACGAGCAGTACTTC.

This clonotype turned up a few times. This chain uses TRBV15 with TRBJ2-7; 7 nucleotides match TRBD2. The trim removed 10 bases at V and 6 bases at J, leaving 15 bases unmatched. There are 14 residues in the CDR3. Per germline, CDR1 LNHNV and CDR2 YYDKDF (reference sequence). The CDR3 DNA sequence: TGTGCCAGCAGTGGCCCCGGGGGAGGGAGCGAGCAGTACTTC. Translating it yields CASSGPGGGSEQYF.

This clonotype came up many times. V usage is TRBV7-8 and J usage is TRBJ1-1; no clear D. Germline CDR1 is SGHVS and CDR2 is FQNEAQ. The CDR3 runs 13 residues. V lost 3 bases and J 4 bases, leaving 9 bases between the germline ends. CDR3 sequence reads: CASSFGELTEAFF. The CDR3 bases are TGTGCCAGCAGCTTTGGGGAACTCACTGAAGCTTTCTTT.

The chain uses TRBV25-1 and TRBJ2-1, with a tentative D call TRBD1 (8 bases). Per the germline V gene, CDR1 is MGHDK and CDR2 is SYGVNS. This CDR3 contains 16 residues. The ends were cut back, 6 bases at V and 0 bases at J, with 15 bases in the middle. The CDR3 sequence: CASRGGTGRSYNEQFF. CDR3 DNA: TGTGCCAGCAGGGGAGGGACAGGCCGCTCCTACAATGAGCAGTTCTTC.

Notes on this clonotype: Being one base from a much bigger clone, this may be a read error. This is likely a read error, given that the CDR3 carries no conserved phenylalanine or tryptophan at its end. The V call is TRBV20-1, the J call TRBJ1-1; D is uncertain. CDR3 length: 10 amino acids. Germline assignment: CDR1 DFQATT and CDR2 SNEGSKA (reference sequence). The ends were cut back, 4 bases at V and 8 bases at J, with 8 bases in the middle. The CDR3 spells CSATSNEAFL. CDR3 DNA: TGCAGTGCTACCTCCAACGAAGCTTTCCTT.

J is TRBJ1-4 and V is TRBV14; D possibly corresponds to TRBD1 (6 bases). V was clipped by 5 bases and J by 6 bases, with 16 bases between them. Per germline, CDR1 SGHDN and CDR2 FVKESK. The CDR3 length is 15 residues. CDR3 loop: CASSSQGSSDEKLFF. The CDR3 bases are TGTGCCAGCAGCTCTCAGGGGAGCTCTGATGAAAAACTGTTTTTT.

In DNA form, the CDR3 reads TGTGCCATCAGTGAGGCCAGGACAACAGATTCACCCCTCCACTTT. Translating it yields CAISEARTTDSPLHF. The chain uses TRBV10-3 and TRBJ1-6; maybe TRBD1 (5 bases). Trimming pared 2 bases from V and 8 bases from J, leaving 13 bases between. Germline CDR1 and CDR2: ENHRY and SYGVKD. CDR3 length equals 15 residues.

The V gene is TRBV10-3, the J gene TRBJ2-2; TRBD1 aligns across 8 bases. CDR1 and CDR2 from the germline V gene are ENHRY and SYGVKD. The CDR3 length is 14 residues. Trimming cost V 7 bases and J 3 bases; bases outside gene matches: 4. CDR3 nucleotides: TGTGCCATCACCGGACAGGGAGACACCGGGGAGCTGTTTTTT. Amino acids: CAITGQGDTGELFF.

The sample holds a few counts of this clonotype. The chain links TRBV7-2 to TRBJ2-7; D is possibly TRBD2 (5 bases). Germline V CDR1 and CDR2: SGHTA, FQGNSA. V was clipped by 5 bases and J by 8 bases, with 13 bases between them. There are 12 residues in the CDR3. Written as DNA, the CDR3 is TGTGCCAGCAGCCATCCGGGGTACAAGCAGTACTTC. It encodes CASSHPGYKQYF.

This clonotype was seen only a few times. The gene calls are TRBV12-3 or TRBV12-4 and TRBJ1-3; D unclear. Trimming shortened V by 2 bases and J by 5 bases, and 10 bases separated the two germline ends. The CDR3 runs to 14 residues. CDR3 DNA sequence: TGTGCCAGCAGTTTAATGGGTGGTAGAAACACCATATATTTT. Its protein is CASSLMGGRNTIYF.

The chain recombines TRBV7-2 with TRBJ2-2, with unresolved D. Germline CDR1 reads SGHTA; CDR2 reads FQGNSA. V shed 4 bases and J shed 8 bases, with 5 bases lying between them. This CDR3 spans 11 amino acids. The CDR3 reads CASSSRGELFF. The CDR3 DNA follows: TGTGCCAGCAGCTCGAGGGGGGAGCTGTTTTTT.